Sequencing of this TCR beta chain was carried out in a study of blood T cells in healthy people across ages. Overall study results and limits: Roughly linearly, TCR beta diversity per million T cells fell as age increased. Percentage of naive T cells showed a strong correlation with TCR beta diversity.

The total RNA that was extracted per sample amounted to at least 6 micrograms. This clonotype was seen a handful of times. Its antigen is as yet unknown. This CDR3 comprises 15 residues. CDR1 is SGDLS and CDR2 is YYNGEE in the germline V gene. V shed 0 bases and J shed 8 bases, with 15 bases lying between them. With a J-beta primer mix and a sample-barcoded 5' primer, a second PCR ran about 6 to 11 cycles. At least 2.5 million CDR3-containing paired-end reads were obtained per sample. MiXCR was run by TCRdb on the 5' RACE reads, yielding one entry per CDR3 protein. Counted here are roughly 1.7 million distinct CDR3 sequences, around 35% occurring once; the ten biggest clones make up roughly 10%.

Sequenced sample: blood. The sequence was collected from a woman aged 25 to 45 in good health. V is TRBV9 and J is TRBJ2-1; the D gene is possibly TRBD1 (6 bases). The CDR3 sequence is CASSVGAGAWDEQFF. Here the CDR3 DNA reads TGTGCCAGCAGCGTAGGGGCAGGGGCCTGGGATGAGCAGTTCTTC. Supplemented by reference TRBV9 and TRBJ2-1, the full variable domain reads DSGVTQTPKHLITATGQRVTLRCSPRSGDLSVYWYQQSLDQGLQFLIQYYNGEERAKGNILERFSAQQFPDLHSELNLSSLELGDSALYFCASSVGAGAWDEQFFGPGTRLTVL.